The 26 T cell receptor beta chains below all came from one sample that was sequenced in a study of OX40 agonist ivuxolimab in advanced cancers. Using immunoSEQ multiplex PCR, the repertoire was profiled, and TCRdb retains in-frame clones only, with some absent. The sample shows tens of thousands of clones, 75% to 90% of them seen only once. The input for sequencing was CD4+ or CD8+ T cells sorted from blood, taken in a trial of the OX40 agonist ivuxolimab. All receptors come from an adult with an advanced solid tumor such as melanoma, head and neck, liver or kidney cancer.

This rearrangement joins TRBV4-2 to TRBJ2-1, with no clear D. Germline CDR1 and CDR2: LGHNA and YNFKEQ. CDR3 length: 14 residues. Trimming removed 0 bases at V and 4 bases at J, with 7 bases between. CDR3 in DNA: TGTGCCAGCAGCCAAGAACAAGCGTACAATGAGCAGTTCTTC. Amino acid sequence: CASSQEQAYNEQFF.

V and J are TRBV30 and TRBJ1-2, with TRBD1 matching over 9 bases. Germline-derived CDR1 and CDR2 are GTSNPN and SVGIG (reference sequence). This CDR3 is 13 amino acids long. V trimming: 4 bases; J trimming: 5 bases; junction bases outside the gene matches: 5. This CDR3 is CAWTRQGGYGYTF. CDR3 DNA: TGTGCCTGGACGAGACAGGGGGGATATGGCTACACCTTC.

The chain joins TRBV18 to TRBJ2-1, with TRBD2 identical over 10 bases. Unmatched junction bases numbered 15, after V lost 1 base and J lost 0 bases. CDR1 and CDR2 from the germline V gene are KGHSH and LQKENI. There are 21 residues in the CDR3. This CDR3 is CASSPRTLSSGGRHSYNEQFF. The CDR3 DNA follows: TGTGCCAGCTCACCACGCACCCTATCTAGCGGGGGACGACACTCCTACAATGAGCAGTTCTTC.

The genes are TRBV7-3 and TRBJ2-6, with TRBD1 matching over 10 bases. Germline V lookup: CDR1 SGHTA, CDR2 FQGTGA. CDR3 length: 17 residues. Unmatched junction bases numbered 3, after V lost 4 bases and J lost 0 bases. CDR3 in DNA: TGTGCCAGCAGCTCTGGGACAGGGGTCTCTGGGGCCAACGTCCTGACTTTC. Translated: CASSSGTGVSGANVLTF.

CDR3 loop: CASSLALGLGYGYTF. In DNA, the CDR3 is TGTGCCAGCAGCTTAGCTTTGGGGTTAGGCTATGGCTACACCTTC. The chain carries TRBV7-2 and TRBJ1-2; D gene ambiguous. This CDR3 is built from 15 residues. Germline values: CDR1 SGHTA, CDR2 FQGNSA. Trimming left V 0 bases short and J 4 bases short, with 12 bases between.

V is TRBV5-1 and J is TRBJ1-4; no reliable D call. V shed 0 bases and J shed 0 bases, with 6 bases lying between them. This CDR3 contains 15 residues. The germline gives CDR1 SGHRS, CDR2 YFSETQ. CDR3 residues: CASSLDAATNEKLFF. CDR3 nucleotide sequence: TGCGCCAGCAGCTTGGATGCAGCAACTAATGAAAAACTGTTTTTT. The full variable domain, in which reference TRBV5-1 and TRBJ1-4 provide the parts outside the CDR3, is KAGVTQTPRYLIKTRGQQVTLSCSPISGHRSVSWYQQTPGQGLQFLFEYFSETQRNKGNFPGRFSGRQFSNSRSEMNVSTLELGDSALYLCASSLDAATNEKLFFGSGTQLSVL.

The chain is built from TRBV29-1 and TRBJ2-7; D uncertain. This CDR3 contains 11 residues. Germline assignment: CDR1 SQVTM and CDR2 ANQGSEA. Trimming left V 6 bases short and J 4 bases short, with 10 bases between. DNA for the CDR3: TGCAGCGTGGCTACAGAGTACGAGCAGTACTTC. Encoded protein: CSVATEYEQYF.

The count of this clone is one. V gene TRBV7-2 combines with J gene TRBJ1-4; D is uncertain. Per germline, CDR1 SGHTA and CDR2 FQGNSA. The CDR3 is 14 amino acids. Trimming pared 1 base from V and 4 bases from J, leaving 7 bases between. As DNA, the CDR3 is TGTGCCAGCAGCTTAGGGCAGAATAATGAAAAACTGTTTTTT. Amino acids: CASSLGQNNEKLFF.

V usage is TRBV4-1 and J usage is TRBJ1-2, with D perhaps matching TRBD1 (5 bases). V was trimmed by 0 bases and J by 7 bases, leaving 12 bases between them. This CDR3 spans 14 amino acids. Looked up from germline, CDR1 is MGHRA and CDR2 is YSYEKL. CDR3 loop: CASSQDNGGGGYTF. As DNA, the CDR3 is TGCGCCAGCAGCCAAGATAACGGGGGGGGTGGCTACACCTTC.

This sequence joins TRBV11-2 and TRBJ2-7; a possible D gene is TRBD1 (7 bases). The CDR3 loop spans 15 amino acids. CDR1 SGHAT and CDR2 FQNNGV come from the germline V gene. V gave up 5 bases and J gave up 3 bases, with 17 bases separating them. The CDR3 DNA follows: TGTGCCAGCAGCCGCAGGGGGGATTTGGGCTACGAGCAGTACTTC. Its translation: CASSRRGDLGYEQYF.

This clone has more than one count but fewer than ten. The J gene is TRBJ2-7, the V gene TRBV4-2, with 9 bases identical to TRBD2. V trimming: 0 bases; J trimming: 1 base; junction bases outside the gene matches: 4. CDR1 and CDR2 from the germline V gene are LGHNA and YNFKEQ. The CDR3 extends over 16 amino acids. The CDR3 DNA is TGTGCCAGCAGCCAAGATCCTAGCGGGGCGTCCTACGAGCAGTACTTC. Protein: CASSQDPSGASYEQYF.

CDR3 bases: TGTGCCACCAGCAGAGACAGGACAGGGGCGTTCAACTATGGCTACACCTTC. Translated, it gives CATSRDRTGAFNYGYTF. The chain combines TRBV15 with TRBJ1-2, with TRBD1 identical over 9 bases. From germline, CDR1 is LNHNV and CDR2 YYDKDF (reference sequence). The ends lost 0 bases at V and 2 bases at J; junction bases unmatched: 7. CDR3 length: 17 amino acids.

The V gene is TRBV7-6, the J gene TRBJ1-3; 10 bases align to TRBD1. CDR1 is SGHVS, CDR2 FNYEAQ, per germline. The ends lost 5 bases at V and 2 bases at J; junction bases unmatched: 3. The CDR3 extends over 15 amino acids. DNA of the CDR3: TGTGCCAGCAGCCCCGGGACAGGGGCTGGAAACACCATATATTTT. Translated: CASSPGTGAGNTIYF.

The sample holds one count of this clone. V and J are TRBV7-2 and TRBJ1-3; the D gene is possibly TRBD1 (5 bases). CDR1 is SGHTA and CDR2 is FQGNSA in the germline V gene. V lost 5 bases, J lost 11 bases, and 22 bases lay in between. The CDR3 is 15 amino acids. DNA of the CDR3: TGTGCCAGCAGCCCGCAGACAGCAATCTCTGGTTCCATATATTTT. Translating gives CASSPQTAISGSIYF.

This chain connects TRBV2 to TRBJ2-7, with D possibly matching TRBD2 (5 bases). V lost 5 bases and J lost 4, with 18 bases in between. In germline, CDR1 is SNHLY, CDR2 FYNNEI. The CDR3 is 15 amino acids. In DNA form, the CDR3 reads TGTGCCAGCAGTCAGCACCGGGGATCTTATTACGAGCAGTACTTC. It yields the protein CASSQHRGSYYEQYF.

This clone was seen only once. The gene calls are TRBV18 and TRBJ1-2, with a weak D call TRBD1 (6 bases). The length of the CDR3 is 15 residues. V lost 5 bases, J lost 8 bases, and 21 bases lay in between. Germline V gives CDR1 KGHSH, CDR2 LQKENI. DNA of the CDR3: TGTGCCAGCTCAGAATCGGGACAAGTCACGGAGGGCTACACCTTC. Translating it yields CASSESGQVTEGYTF.

The rearrangement links TRBV7-9 to TRBJ2-5; D possibly uses TRBD1 or TRBD2 (6 bases each). CDR1 and CDR2 (germline): SEHNR, FQNEAQ (reference sequence). CDR3 length: 18 amino acids. The V end lost 0 bases, the J end lost 2 bases, and 19 bases lay between the germline ends. The CDR3 is CASSLATGGLIGQETQYF. CDR3 nucleotides: TGTGCCAGCAGCTTAGCCACCGGGGGCCTTATCGGGCAAGAGACCCAGTACTTC. Full variable domain (rest looked up from reference TRBV7-9 and TRBJ2-5): DTGVSQNPRHKITKRGQNVTFRCDPISEHNRLYWYRQTLGQGPEFLTYFQNEAQLEKSRLLSDRFSAERPKGSFSTLEIQRTEQGDSAMYLCASSLATGGLIGQETQYFGPGTRLLVL.

The gene calls are TRBV2 and TRBJ1-1; D is uncertain. Trimming took 11 bases from V and 4 from J, leaving 14 bases between them. This CDR3 has 12 residues. Germline assignment: CDR1 SNHLY and CDR2 FYNNEI. The CDR3 DNA follows: TGTGCCTCCTCGGTGGTGGGCACTGAAGCTTTCTTT. Encoded protein: CASSVVGTEAFF.

This clone has just a few counts. The chain couples TRBV2 to TRBJ1-5; possible D gene TRBD1, 6 bases. The CDR3 spans 14 residues. The germline V gene encodes CDR1 SNHLY and CDR2 FYNNEI. Trimming pared 8 bases from V and 2 bases from J, leaving 13 bases between. CDR3 in DNA: TGTGCCAGCCAACAGGGATCGGGCAATCAGCCCCAGCATTTT. Translating gives CASQQGSGNQPQHF.

J is TRBJ2-2 and V is TRBV6-4, with 7 nucleotides matching TRBD1. The germline gives CDR1 MRHNA, CDR2 SNTAGT. CDR3 length equals 14 residues. Trimming at V came to 6 bases and at J to 4 bases, leaving 5 bases not matched to a gene. CDR3: CASRADRSTGELFF. CDR3 in DNA: TGTGCCAGCAGAGCGGACAGGAGCACCGGGGAGCTGTTTTTT.

The chain links TRBV7-2 to TRBJ2-5; TRBD2 aligns across 7 bases. The V gene end was trimmed by 5 bases and the J gene end by 11 bases; junction bases not matched to a gene: 26. This CDR3 comprises 18 residues. Germline values: CDR1 SGHTA, CDR2 FQGNSA. CDR3 coding DNA: TGTGCCAGCAGCCAACATGCTTCGGGAGGCGGGACCCCCACTCTGCAGTACTTC. Its protein product is CASSQHASGGGTPTLQYF.

CDR3 nucleotide sequence: TGTGCCAGCAGCTTTGGACAGGACTACGAGCAGTACTTC. This gives the protein CASSFGQDYEQYF. This chain joins TRBV7-6 and TRBJ2-7; 7 bases align to TRBD1. Germline trimming cut 3 bases from V and 3 bases from J; bases unmatched to any gene: 2. Germline V CDR1 and CDR2: SGHVS, FNYEAQ. The CDR3 has 13 amino acids.

The chain couples TRBV6-5 to TRBJ2-7; D is uncertain. The CDR3 length is 13 residues. V was trimmed by 5 bases and J by 4 bases, leaving 12 bases between them. Looked up from germline, CDR1 is MNHEY and CDR2 is SVGAGI. The CDR3 spells CASSDRKRYEQYF. DNA for the CDR3: TGTGCCAGCAGTGATCGTAAAAGATACGAGCAGTACTTC.

This clone appeared a few times. The genes are TRBV5-8 and TRBJ2-2; weak D call: TRBD2 (6 bases). The germline gives CDR1 SGHTS, CDR2 YDEGEE. The CDR3 loop spans 18 amino acids. V lost 0 bases and J 0 bases, leaving 15 bases between the germline ends. The CDR3 is CASSLVMFWGANTGELFF. The CDR3 DNA reads TGTGCCAGCAGCTTGGTGATGTTTTGGGGGGCGAACACCGGGGAGCTGTTTTTT.

The chain carries TRBV2 and TRBJ1-5; 10 nucleotides align to TRBD1. J was trimmed by 3 bases and V by 8 bases; bases with no gene match: 4. Germline values: CDR1 SNHLY, CDR2 FYNNEI. This CDR3 contains 14 residues. The CDR3 bases are TGTGCCAGCCGAGGGACAGGGGTCAATCAGCCCCAGCATTTT. This translates into CASRGTGVNQPQHF.

The chain employs TRBV4-2 and TRBJ2-1, with 11 bases matching TRBD2. Per the germline V gene, CDR1 is LGHNA and CDR2 is YNFKEQ. The CDR3 consists of 16 residues. The V segment lost 4 bases and the J segment 8 bases; nucleotides outside the gene matches: 10. CDR3: CASSRDTSGSFYEQFF. The CDR3 nucleotides are TGTGCCAGCAGCCGAGACACTAGCGGGAGCTTCTATGAGCAGTTCTTC.